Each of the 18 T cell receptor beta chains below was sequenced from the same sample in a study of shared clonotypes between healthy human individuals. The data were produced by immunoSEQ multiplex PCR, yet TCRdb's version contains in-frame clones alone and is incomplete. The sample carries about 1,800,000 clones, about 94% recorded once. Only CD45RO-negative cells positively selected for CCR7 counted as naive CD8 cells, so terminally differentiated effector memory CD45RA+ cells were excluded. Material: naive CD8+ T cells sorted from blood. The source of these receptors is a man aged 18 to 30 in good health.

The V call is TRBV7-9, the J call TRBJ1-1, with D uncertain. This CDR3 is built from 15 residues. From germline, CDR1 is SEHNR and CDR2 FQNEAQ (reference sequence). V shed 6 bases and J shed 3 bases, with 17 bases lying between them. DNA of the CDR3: TGTGCCAGCAGGTCAGGCGGCGGGGTATACACTGAAGCTTTCTTT. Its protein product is CASRSGGGVYTEAFF.

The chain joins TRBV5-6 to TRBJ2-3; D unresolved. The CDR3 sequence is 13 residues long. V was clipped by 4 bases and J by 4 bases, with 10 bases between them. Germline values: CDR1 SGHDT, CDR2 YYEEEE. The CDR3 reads CASSPFAPDTQYF. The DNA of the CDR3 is TGTGCCAGCAGCCCGTTCGCCCCAGATACGCAGTATTTT.

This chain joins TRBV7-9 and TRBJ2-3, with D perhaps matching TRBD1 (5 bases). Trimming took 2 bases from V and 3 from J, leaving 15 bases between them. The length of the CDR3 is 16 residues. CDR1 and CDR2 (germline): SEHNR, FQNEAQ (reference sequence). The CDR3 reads CASSLNWAGSTDTQYF. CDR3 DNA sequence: TGTGCCAGCAGCTTAAACTGGGCAGGGTCGACAGATACGCAGTATTTT.

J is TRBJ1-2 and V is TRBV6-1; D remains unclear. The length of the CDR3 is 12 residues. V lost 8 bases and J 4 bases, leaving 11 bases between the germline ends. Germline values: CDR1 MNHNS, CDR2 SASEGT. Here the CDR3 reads CASGQSLYGYTF. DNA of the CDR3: TGTGCCAGCGGGCAGTCGCTCTATGGCTACACCTTC.

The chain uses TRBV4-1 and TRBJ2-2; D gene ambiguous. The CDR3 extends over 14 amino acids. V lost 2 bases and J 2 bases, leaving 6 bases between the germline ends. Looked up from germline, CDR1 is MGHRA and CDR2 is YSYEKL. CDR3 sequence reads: CASSQPLNTGELFF. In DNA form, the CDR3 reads TGCGCCAGCAGCCAACCGTTAAACACCGGGGAGCTGTTTTTT.

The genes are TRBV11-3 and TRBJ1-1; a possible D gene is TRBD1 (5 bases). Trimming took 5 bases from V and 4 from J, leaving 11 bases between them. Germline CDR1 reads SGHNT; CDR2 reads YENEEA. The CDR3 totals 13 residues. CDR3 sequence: CASSKRGSTEAFF. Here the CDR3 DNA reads TGTGCCAGCAGCAAAAGGGGTTCCACTGAAGCTTTCTTT. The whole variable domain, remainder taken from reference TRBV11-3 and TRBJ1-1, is EAGVVQSPRYKIIEKKQPVAFWCNPISGHNTLYWYLQNLGQGPELLIRYENEEAVDDSQLPKDRFSAERLKGVDSTLKIQPAELGDSAVYLCASSKRGSTEAFFGQGTRLTVV.

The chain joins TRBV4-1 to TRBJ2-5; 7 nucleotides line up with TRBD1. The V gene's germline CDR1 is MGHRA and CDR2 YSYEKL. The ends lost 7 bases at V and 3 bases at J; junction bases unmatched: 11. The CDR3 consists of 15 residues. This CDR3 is CASKIAFGQEETQYF. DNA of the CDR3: TGCGCCAGCAAAATAGCATTTGGACAGGAAGAGACCCAGTACTTC.

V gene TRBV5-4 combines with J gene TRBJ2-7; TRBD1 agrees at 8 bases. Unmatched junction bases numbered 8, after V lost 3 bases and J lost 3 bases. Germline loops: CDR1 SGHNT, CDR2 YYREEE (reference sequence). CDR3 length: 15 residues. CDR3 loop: CASSWGSGTGYEQYF. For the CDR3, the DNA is TGTGCCAGCAGCTGGGGGTCCGGGACAGGCTACGAGCAGTACTTC.

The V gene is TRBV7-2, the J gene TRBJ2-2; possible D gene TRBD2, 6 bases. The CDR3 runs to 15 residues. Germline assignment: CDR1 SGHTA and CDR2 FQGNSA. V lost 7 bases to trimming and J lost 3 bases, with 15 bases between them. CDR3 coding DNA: TGTGCCAGCACCTCCGGAGGAGGGTACACCGGGGAGCTGTTTTTT. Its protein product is CASTSGGGYTGELFF.

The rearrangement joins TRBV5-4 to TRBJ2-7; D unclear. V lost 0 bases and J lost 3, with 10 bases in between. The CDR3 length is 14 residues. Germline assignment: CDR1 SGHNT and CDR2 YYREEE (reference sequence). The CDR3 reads CASSLADNYYEQYF. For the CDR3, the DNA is TGTGCCAGCAGCTTGGCCGACAACTACTACGAGCAGTACTTC. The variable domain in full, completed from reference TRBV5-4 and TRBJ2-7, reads ETGVTQSPTHLIKTRGQQVTLRCSSQSGHNTVSWYQQALGQGPQFIFQYYREEENGRGNFPPRFSGLQFPNYSSELNVNALELDDSALYLCASSLADNYYEQYFGPGTRLTVT.

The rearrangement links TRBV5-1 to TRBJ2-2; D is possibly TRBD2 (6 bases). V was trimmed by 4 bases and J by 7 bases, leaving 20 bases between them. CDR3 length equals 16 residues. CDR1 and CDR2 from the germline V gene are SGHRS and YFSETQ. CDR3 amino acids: CASSIGTWGIGGELFF. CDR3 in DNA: TGCGCCAGCAGCATCGGGACTTGGGGCATAGGCGGGGAGCTGTTTTTT.

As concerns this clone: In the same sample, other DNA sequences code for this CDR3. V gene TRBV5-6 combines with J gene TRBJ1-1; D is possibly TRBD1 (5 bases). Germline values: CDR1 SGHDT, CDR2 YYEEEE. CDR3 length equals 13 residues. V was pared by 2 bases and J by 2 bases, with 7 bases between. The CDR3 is CASSFQGNTEAFF. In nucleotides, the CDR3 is TGTGCCAGCAGCTTTCAGGGAAACACTGAAGCTTTCTTT.

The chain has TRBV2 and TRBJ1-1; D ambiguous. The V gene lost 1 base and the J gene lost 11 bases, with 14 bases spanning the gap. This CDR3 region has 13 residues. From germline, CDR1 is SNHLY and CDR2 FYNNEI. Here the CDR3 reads CASSEGILYLAFF. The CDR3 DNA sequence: TGTGCCAGCAGTGAAGGGATCCTCTATCTGGCTTTCTTT.

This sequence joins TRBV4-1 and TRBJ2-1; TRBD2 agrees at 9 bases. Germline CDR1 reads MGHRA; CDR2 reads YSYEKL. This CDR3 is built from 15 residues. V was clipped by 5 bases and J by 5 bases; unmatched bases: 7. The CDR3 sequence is CASSGASSGDNEQFF. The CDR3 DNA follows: TGCGCCAGCAGCGGAGCGTCTAGCGGGGACAATGAGCAGTTCTTC.

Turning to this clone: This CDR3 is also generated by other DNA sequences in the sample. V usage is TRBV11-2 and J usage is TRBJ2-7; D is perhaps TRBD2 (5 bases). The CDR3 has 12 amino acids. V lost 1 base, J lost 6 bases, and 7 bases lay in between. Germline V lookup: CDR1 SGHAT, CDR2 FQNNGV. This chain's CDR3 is CASSLGGGEQYF. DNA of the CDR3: TGTGCCAGCAGCTTAGGCGGAGGCGAGCAGTACTTC.

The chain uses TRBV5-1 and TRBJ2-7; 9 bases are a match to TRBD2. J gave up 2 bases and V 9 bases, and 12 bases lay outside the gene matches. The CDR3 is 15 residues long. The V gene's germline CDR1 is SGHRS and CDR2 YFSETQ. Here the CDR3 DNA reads TGCGCCACTTACCCAGGGAGCGGGGGGCCCTACGAGCAGTACTTC. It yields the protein CATYPGSGGPYEQYF.

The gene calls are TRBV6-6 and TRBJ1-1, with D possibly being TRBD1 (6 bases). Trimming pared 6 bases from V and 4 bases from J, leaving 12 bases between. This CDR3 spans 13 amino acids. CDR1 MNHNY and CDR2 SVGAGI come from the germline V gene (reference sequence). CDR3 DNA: TGTGCCAGCAGCGAGGGGGGGACCACTGAAGCTTTCTTT. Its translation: CASSEGGTTEAFF.

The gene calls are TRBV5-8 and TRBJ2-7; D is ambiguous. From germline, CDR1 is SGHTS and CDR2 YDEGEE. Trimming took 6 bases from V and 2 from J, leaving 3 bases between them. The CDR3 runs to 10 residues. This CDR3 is CASIAYEQYF. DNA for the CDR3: TGTGCCAGCATCGCCTACGAGCAGTACTTC.